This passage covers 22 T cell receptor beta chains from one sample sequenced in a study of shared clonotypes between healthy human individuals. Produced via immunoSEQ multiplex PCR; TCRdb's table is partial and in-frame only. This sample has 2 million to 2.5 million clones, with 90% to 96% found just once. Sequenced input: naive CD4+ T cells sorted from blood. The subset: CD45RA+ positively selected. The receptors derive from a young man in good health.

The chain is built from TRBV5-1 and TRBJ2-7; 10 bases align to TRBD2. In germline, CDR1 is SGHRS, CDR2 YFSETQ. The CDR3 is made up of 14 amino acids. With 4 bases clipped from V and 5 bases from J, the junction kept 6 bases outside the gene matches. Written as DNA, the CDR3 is TGCGCCAGCAGCGAGGGACTAGCGTCCGACGAGCAGTACTTC. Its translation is CASSEGLASDEQYF.

The CDR3 here is CASSYNGGGRGGEQFF. The DNA for the CDR3 is TGTGCCAGCAGTTACAACGGCGGCGGGAGAGGGGGTGAGCAGTTCTTC. This rearrangement joins TRBV6-6 to TRBJ2-1, with a possible D match to TRBD2 (7 bases). Looked up from germline, CDR1 is MNHNY and CDR2 is SVGAGI (reference sequence). CDR3 size: 16 residues. Trimming shortened V by 2 bases and J by 9 bases, and 20 bases separated the two germline ends.

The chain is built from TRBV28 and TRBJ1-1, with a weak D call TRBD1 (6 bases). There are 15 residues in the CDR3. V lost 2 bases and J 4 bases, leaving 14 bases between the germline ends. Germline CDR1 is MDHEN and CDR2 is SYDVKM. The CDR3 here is CASSLLPRGGTEAFF. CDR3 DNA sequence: TGTGCCAGCAGTTTACTTCCAAGAGGGGGCACTGAAGCTTTCTTT.

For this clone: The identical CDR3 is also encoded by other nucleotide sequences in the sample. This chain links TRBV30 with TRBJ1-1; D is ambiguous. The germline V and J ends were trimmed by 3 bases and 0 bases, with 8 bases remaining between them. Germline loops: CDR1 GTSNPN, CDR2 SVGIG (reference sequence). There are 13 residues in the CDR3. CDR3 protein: CAWSRGMNTEAFF. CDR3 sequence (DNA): TGTGCCTGGAGCCGGGGAATGAACACTGAAGCTTTCTTT.

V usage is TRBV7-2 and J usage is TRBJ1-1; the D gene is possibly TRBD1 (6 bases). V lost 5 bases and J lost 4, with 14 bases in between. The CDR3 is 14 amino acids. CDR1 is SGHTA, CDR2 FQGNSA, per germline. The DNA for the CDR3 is TGTGCCAGCAGCACAACATTACAGGGCACTGAAGCTTTCTTT. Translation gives CASSTTLQGTEAFF.

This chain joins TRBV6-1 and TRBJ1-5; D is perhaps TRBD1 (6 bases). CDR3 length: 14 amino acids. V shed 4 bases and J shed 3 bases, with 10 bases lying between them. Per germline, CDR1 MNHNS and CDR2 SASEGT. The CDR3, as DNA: TGTGCCAGCAGTGGACAGGCCTACAATCAGCCCCAGCATTTT. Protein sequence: CASSGQAYNQPQHF.

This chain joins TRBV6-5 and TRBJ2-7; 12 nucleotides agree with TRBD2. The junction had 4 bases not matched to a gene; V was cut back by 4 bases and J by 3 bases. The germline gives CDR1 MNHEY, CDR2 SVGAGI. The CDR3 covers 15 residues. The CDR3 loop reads CASSSGLAGIYEQYF. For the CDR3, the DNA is TGTGCCAGCAGTTCCGGACTAGCGGGGATCTACGAGCAGTACTTC.

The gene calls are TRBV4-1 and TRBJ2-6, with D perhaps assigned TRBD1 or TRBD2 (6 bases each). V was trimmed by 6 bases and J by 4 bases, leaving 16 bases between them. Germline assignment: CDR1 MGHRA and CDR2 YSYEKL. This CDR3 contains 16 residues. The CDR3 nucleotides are TGCGCCAGCAGTCTAGAAGGGGGGTCAGGGGCCAACGTCCTGACTTTC. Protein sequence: CASSLEGGSGANVLTF.

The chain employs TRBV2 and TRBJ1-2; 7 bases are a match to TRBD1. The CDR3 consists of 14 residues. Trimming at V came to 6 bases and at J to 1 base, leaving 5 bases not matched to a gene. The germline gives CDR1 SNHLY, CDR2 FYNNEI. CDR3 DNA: TGTGCCAGCAGGGGACAGCCGATTAACTATGGCTACACCTTC. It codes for CASRGQPINYGYTF.

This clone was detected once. The CDR3 coding sequence is TGTGCCACCAGCAGGCCCGGGGGGTACGAGCAGTACTTC. Translated: CATSRPGGYEQYF. This chain connects TRBV15 to TRBJ2-7; 7 nucleotides agree with TRBD2. Germline-derived CDR1 and CDR2 are LNHNV and YYDKDF (reference sequence). CDR3 length: 13 amino acids. V trimming: 3 bases; J trimming: 4 bases; junction bases outside the gene matches: 3.

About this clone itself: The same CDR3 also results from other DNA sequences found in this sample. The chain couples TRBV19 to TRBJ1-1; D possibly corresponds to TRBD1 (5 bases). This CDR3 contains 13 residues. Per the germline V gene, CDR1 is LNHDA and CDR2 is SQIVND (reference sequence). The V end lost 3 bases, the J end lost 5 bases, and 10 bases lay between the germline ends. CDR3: CASSIQGGTEAFF. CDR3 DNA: TGTGCCAGTAGTATTCAGGGAGGGACTGAAGCTTTCTTT. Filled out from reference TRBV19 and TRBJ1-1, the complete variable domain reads DGGITQSPKYLFRKEGQNVTLSCEQNLNHDAMYWYRQDPGQGLRLIYYSQIVNDFQKGDIAEGYSVSREKKESFPLTVTSAQKNPTAFYLCASSIQGGTEAFFGQGTRLTVV.

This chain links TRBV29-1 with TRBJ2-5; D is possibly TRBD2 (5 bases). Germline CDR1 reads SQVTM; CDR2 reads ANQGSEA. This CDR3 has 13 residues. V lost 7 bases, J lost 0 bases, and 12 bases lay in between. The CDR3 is CSAEDSYQETQYF. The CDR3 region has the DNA TGCAGCGCGGAGGACTCGTACCAAGAGACCCAGTACTTC.

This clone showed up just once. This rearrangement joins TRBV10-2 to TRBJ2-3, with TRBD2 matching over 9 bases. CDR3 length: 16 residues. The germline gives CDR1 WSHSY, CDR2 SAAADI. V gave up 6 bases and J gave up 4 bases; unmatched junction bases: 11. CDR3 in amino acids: CASREGASGVADTQYF. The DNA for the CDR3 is TGCGCCAGCAGAGAGGGCGCTAGCGGGGTGGCAGATACGCAGTATTTT.

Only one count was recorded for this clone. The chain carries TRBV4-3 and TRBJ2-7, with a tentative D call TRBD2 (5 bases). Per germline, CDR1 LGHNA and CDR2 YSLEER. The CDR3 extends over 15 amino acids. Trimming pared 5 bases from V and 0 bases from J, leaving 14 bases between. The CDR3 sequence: CASSGHRDNSYEQYF. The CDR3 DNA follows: TGCGCCAGCAGCGGGCACCGGGATAACTCCTACGAGCAGTACTTC.

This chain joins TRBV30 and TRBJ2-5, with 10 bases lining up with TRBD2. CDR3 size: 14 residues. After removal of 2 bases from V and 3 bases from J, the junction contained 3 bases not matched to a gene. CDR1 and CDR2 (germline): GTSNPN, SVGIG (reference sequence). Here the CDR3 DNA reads TGTGCCTGGAGTAATAGCGGGAGGAAAGAGACCCAGTACTTC. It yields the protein CAWSNSGRKETQYF.

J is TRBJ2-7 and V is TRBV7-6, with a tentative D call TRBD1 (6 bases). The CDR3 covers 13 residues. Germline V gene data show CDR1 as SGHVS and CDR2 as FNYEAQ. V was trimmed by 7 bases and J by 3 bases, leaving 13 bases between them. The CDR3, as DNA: TGTGCCAGCACAAACAGGGATAACTACGAGCAGTACTTC. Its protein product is CASTNRDNYEQYF. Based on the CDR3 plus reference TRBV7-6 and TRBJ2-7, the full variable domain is GAGVSQSPRYKVTKRGQDVALRCDPISGHVSLYWYRQALGQGPEFLTYFNYEAQQDKSGLPNDRFSAERPEGSISTLTIQRTEQRDSAMYRCASTNRDNYEQYFGPGTRLTVT.

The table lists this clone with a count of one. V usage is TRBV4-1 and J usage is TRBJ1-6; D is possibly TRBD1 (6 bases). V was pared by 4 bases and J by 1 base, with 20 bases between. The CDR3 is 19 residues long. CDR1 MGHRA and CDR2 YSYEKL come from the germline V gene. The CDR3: CASSPAPTGGLSYNSPLHF. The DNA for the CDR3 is TGCGCCAGCAGCCCAGCACCTACCGGGGGGCTTTCCTATAATTCACCCCTCCACTTT.

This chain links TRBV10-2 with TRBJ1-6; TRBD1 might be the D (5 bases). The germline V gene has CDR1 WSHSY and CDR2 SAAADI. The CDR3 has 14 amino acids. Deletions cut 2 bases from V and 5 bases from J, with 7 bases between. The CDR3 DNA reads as TGCGCCAGCAGTGAGGAGGGGAATAATTCACCCCTCCACTTT. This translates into CASSEEGNNSPLHF.

The CDR3 sequence is CANTAGYNEQFF. The CDR3 nucleotides read TGCGCCAACACCGCGGGCTACAATGAGCAGTTCTTC. The rearrangement uses TRBV10-2 and TRBJ2-1; D perhaps matches TRBD2 (5 bases). The CDR3 covers 12 residues. Looked up from germline, CDR1 is WSHSY and CDR2 is SAAADI. V was trimmed by 10 bases and J by 3 bases, leaving 10 bases between them.

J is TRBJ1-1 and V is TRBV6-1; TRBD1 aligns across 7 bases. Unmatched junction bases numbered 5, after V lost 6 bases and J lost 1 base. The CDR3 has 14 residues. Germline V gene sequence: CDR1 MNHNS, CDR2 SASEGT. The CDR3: CASRRTGPNTEAFF. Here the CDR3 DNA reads TGTGCCAGCAGGAGGACAGGACCGAACACTGAAGCTTTCTTT.

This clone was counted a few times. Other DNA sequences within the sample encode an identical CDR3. The CDR3 sequence: CASSEQGGNTIYF. The CDR3 nucleotides read TGTGCCAGCAGTGAACAGGGAGGAAACACCATATATTTT. The chain is built from TRBV2 and TRBJ1-3, with a weak D call TRBD1 (5 bases). CDR3 length: 13 residues. Germline values: CDR1 SNHLY, CDR2 FYNNEI. The ends were cut back, 2 bases at V and 4 bases at J, with 6 bases in the middle.

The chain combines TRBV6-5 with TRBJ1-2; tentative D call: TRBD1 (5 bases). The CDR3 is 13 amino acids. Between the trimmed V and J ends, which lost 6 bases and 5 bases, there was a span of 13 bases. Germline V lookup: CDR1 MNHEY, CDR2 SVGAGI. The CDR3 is CASRRGSGYGYTF. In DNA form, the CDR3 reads TGTGCCAGCAGGAGGGGTTCAGGGTATGGCTACACCTTC.